The 21 T cell receptor beta chains listed next were all sequenced from one sample in a study of T cells in Graves' hyperthyroidism and ophthalmopathy. There were TCR beta CDR3 regions amplified from RNA transcripts. HTBI primers were used for first-round RT-PCR of the TCR CDR3. TCRdb ran MiXCR on the multiplex PCR reads and lists one entry per CDR3 protein. Of about 500,000 distinct CDR3 sequences listed, 17% are singletons. Sequences were obtained from blood. All receptors derive from a young woman with Graves' ophthalmopathy.

With respect to this clonotype: The junction departs from the called germline gene at one end, perhaps through a read error. The chain combines TRBV7-3 with TRBJ1-5; no clear D gene. Germline loops: CDR1 SGHTA, CDR2 FQGTGA. The CDR3 loop spans 14 amino acids. CDR3 coding DNA: TGTACCAGCAGTGCAGGAGTTTACAATCAGCCCCAGCATTTT. Translation: CTSSAGVYNQPQHF.

This clonotype occurred many times. This chain uses TRBV19 with TRBJ2-1; 10 nucleotides align to TRBD2. This CDR3 contains 16 residues. Germline CDR1 is LNHDA and CDR2 is SQIVND (reference sequence). V lost 2 bases, J lost 7 bases, and 8 bases stayed unmatched. The CDR3 nucleotides are TGTGCCAGTAGTATATCCCGAGCGGGAGGGGGGAATGAGCAGTTCTTC. Translating it yields CASSISRAGGGNEQFF.

Many counts were recorded for this clonotype. The chain is built from TRBV2 and TRBJ2-7; D is unclear. Germline loops: CDR1 SNHLY, CDR2 FYNNEI. The length of the CDR3 is 11 residues. V was clipped by 5 bases and J by 4 bases, with 6 bases between them. The CDR3 nucleotides are TGTGCCAGCAGTCCAGTTTACGAGCAGTACTTC. Encoded protein: CASSPVYEQYF.

This clonotype has a handful of counts. V is TRBV4-3 and J is TRBJ1-4; no clear D. The germline V gene has CDR1 LGHNA and CDR2 YSLEER. V was pared by 0 bases and J by 2 bases, with 13 bases between. The CDR3 consists of 17 residues. The CDR3 bases are TGCGCCAGCAGCCAAGACAACGCCCCCCGGACTAATGAAAAACTGTTTTTT. This sequence encodes CASSQDNAPRTNEKLFF.

The genes are TRBV6-1 and TRBJ2-3; the match to TRBD1 covers 9 bases. There are 15 residues in the CDR3. V lost 6 bases to trimming and J lost 3 bases; unmatched junction nucleotides: 7. Germline-derived CDR1 and CDR2 are MNHNS and SASEGT. DNA for the CDR3: TGTGCCAGCAGCATGGGACAGGGAGGGACAGATACGCAGTATTTT. It codes for CASSMGQGGTDTQYF.

Worth noting for this clonotype: A single base separates this from a much larger clone, so it may be a read error. J is TRBJ2-3 and V is TRBV2; 7 bases fit TRBD2. The CDR3 contains 13 residues. Per germline, CDR1 SNHLY and CDR2 FYNNEI. V dropped 10 bases and J dropped 6; count of bases not matched to a gene: 10. CDR3 coding DNA: TGTGCCAACACCGGCGGGAGATACGATACGCAGTATTTT. Its translation is CANTGGRYDTQYF. The full variable domain, completed using reference TRBV2 and TRBJ2-3, is EPEVTQTPSHQVTQMGQEVILRCVPISNHLYFYWYRQILGQKVEFLVSFYNNEISEKSEIFDDQFSVERPDGSNFTLKIRSTKLEDSAMYFCANTGGRYDTQYFGPGTRLTVL.

The chain uses TRBV7-3 and TRBJ2-2; D possibly corresponds to TRBD2 (5 bases). Trimming took off 0 bases at V and 10 bases at J, with 9 bases between the two ends. The germline CDR1 and CDR2 sequences are SGHTA and FQGTGA. The CDR3 extends over 13 amino acids. The CDR3 is CASSLTPEAELFF. CDR3 in DNA: TGTGCCAGCAGCTTAACCCCGGAGGCGGAGCTGTTTTTT.

Concerning this clonotype: Since a much larger clone is just one base distant, this may be a read error. Because the CDR3 is missing its conserved closing phenylalanine or tryptophan, this is likely a read error. V and J are TRBV27 and TRBJ2-7, with 9 positions matching TRBD1. Germline CDR1 and CDR2: MNHEY and SMNVEV (reference sequence). The CDR3 is made up of 15 amino acids. The V and J ends lost 2 bases and 6 bases, in that order; junction bases with no gene match: 8. DNA for the CDR3: TGTGCCAGCAGTTTACTGGGACAGGGTGTTGGCGAGCAGTACCTC. Protein sequence: CASSLLGQGVGEQYL.

The table lists this clonotype with a few counts. This rearrangement joins TRBV10-3 to TRBJ1-3; 10 bases align to TRBD1. The V gene's germline CDR1 is ENHRY and CDR2 SYGVKD. The J segment lost 8 bases and the V segment lost 4 bases, leaving 8 bases of the junction unmatched. This CDR3 has 15 amino acids. CDR3 DNA sequence: TGTGCCATCAGTGCCCGGGACAGGGGTCTATACACCATATATTTT. It codes for CAISARDRGLYTIYF.

This clonotype has only a few counts. V usage is TRBV7-6 and J usage is TRBJ2-5, with 11 nucleotides matching TRBD2. CDR1 is SGHVS and CDR2 is FNYEAQ in the germline V gene. The CDR3 runs 18 residues. The junction had 11 bases not matched to a gene; V was cut back by 1 base and J by 4 bases. The CDR3 spells CASSLDALTSGGSETQYF. In DNA form, the CDR3 reads TGTGCCAGCAGCTTAGATGCCCTTACTAGCGGGGGATCAGAGACCCAGTACTTC.

The chain couples TRBV27 to TRBJ2-5; TRBD2 aligns across 7 bases. The CDR3 covers 15 residues. After removal of 5 bases from V and 2 bases from J, the junction contained 8 bases not matched to a gene. The V gene's germline CDR1 is MNHEY and CDR2 SMNVEV (reference sequence). CDR3 sequence reads: CASSPLLAVQETQYF. Here the CDR3 DNA reads TGTGCCAGCAGTCCCCTCCTAGCGGTTCAAGAGACCCAGTACTTC.

The chain employs TRBV7-9 and TRBJ1-1; 7 bases line up with TRBD1. Unmatched junction bases numbered 7, after V lost 1 base and J lost 11 bases. Germline CDR1 and CDR2: SEHNR and FQNEAQ (reference sequence). This CDR3 is 13 amino acids long. The chain's CDR3 is CASSLVRQGVAFF. CDR3 DNA sequence: TGTGCCAGCAGCTTAGTGCGCCAGGGGGTTGCTTTCTTT.

Details on this clonotype: A read error may be the cause here, since a much bigger clone is one base away. The V and J genes are TRBV27 and TRBJ2-1; 11 bases map to TRBD2. CDR3 size: 16 residues. CDR1 and CDR2 from the germline V gene are MNHEY and SMNVEV (reference sequence). Trimming removed 5 bases from V and 5 bases from J; junction bases left unmatched: 8. The CDR3 coding sequence is TGTGCCAGCAGTCCTCTAGCGGGAGGATCCAACAATGAGCAGTTCTTC. Protein: CASSPLAGGSNNEQFF.

This clonotype was counted ten times or more. This chain uses TRBV28 with TRBJ2-5; no firm D call. This CDR3 comprises 14 residues. V was clipped by 5 bases and J by 1 base, with 11 bases between them. The germline V gene has CDR1 MDHEN and CDR2 SYDVKM. CDR3 region: CASSPLTLQETQYF. The CDR3 DNA reads as TGTGCCAGCAGTCCCCTAACCCTCCAAGAGACCCAGTACTTC.

In this sample, this clonotype turned up many times. The chain links TRBV7-2 to TRBJ2-7; D is perhaps TRBD1 or TRBD2 (5 bases each). The CDR3 runs 15 residues. CDR1 and CDR2 (germline): SGHTA, FQGNSA. V was pared by 1 base and J by 3 bases, with 13 bases between. CDR3 amino acids: CASSLVGRDLYEQYF. CDR3 nucleotides: TGTGCCAGCAGCTTAGTAGGCAGGGACCTCTACGAGCAGTACTTC.

This clonotype was detected only a few times. V gene TRBV29-1 combines with J gene TRBJ2-1; 9 bases are shared with TRBD2. V gave up 7 bases and J gave up 5 bases; unmatched junction bases: 6. This CDR3 has 13 amino acids. Germline CDR1 reads SQVTM; CDR2 reads ANQGSEA. CDR3 bases: TGCAGCGGTTTTAGCGGGGGTAACAATGAGCAGTTCTTC. It yields the protein CSGFSGGNNEQFF.

This clonotype was recorded at least ten times. The rearrangement uses TRBV5-1 and TRBJ2-1; TRBD2 agrees at 10 bases. CDR3 size: 15 residues. Germline lookup yields CDR1 SGHRS and CDR2 YFSETQ. V lost 6 bases and J lost 4; bases outside the gene matches: 7. The CDR3 nucleotides are TGCGCCAGCACCGTATCTAGCGGGGGTTACAATGAGCAGTTCTTC. It specifies CASTVSSGGYNEQFF.

This clonotype has at least ten counts. The chain recombines TRBV11-1 with TRBJ2-3, with D possibly being TRBD2 (6 bases). The length of the CDR3 is 14 residues. CDR1 is SGHAT and CDR2 is FQDESV in the germline V gene (reference sequence). With 5 bases removed from V and 4 bases from J, the gap between germline ends came to 13 bases. The CDR3 nucleotides read TGTGCCAGCAGCAGTTCACTAGCACCAGATACGCAGTATTTT. It is translated as CASSSSLAPDTQYF.

The chain is built from TRBV28 and TRBJ1-4; D gene unclear. V lost 5 bases to trimming and J lost 8 bases, with 12 bases between them. The CDR3 has 13 amino acids. The germline gives CDR1 MDHEN, CDR2 SYDVKM. The CDR3 nucleotides read TGTGCCAGCAGTCGGACGACCGGGGAAAAACTGTTTTTT. It codes for CASSRTTGEKLFF.

This clonotype was counted many times. The V and J genes are TRBV2 and TRBJ1-1, with TRBD1 as a possible D gene (5 bases). Looked up from germline, CDR1 is SNHLY and CDR2 is FYNNEI. V was cut by 6 bases and J by 2 bases, with 10 bases left in between. The CDR3 totals 13 residues. Here the CDR3 reads CASSGTFNTEAFF. The CDR3 DNA reads TGTGCCAGCAGCGGGACCTTTAACACTGAAGCTTTCTTT.

This clonotype was recorded a few times. One end of the junction does not line up with germline, which may come from a read error. The V and J genes are TRBV20-1 and TRBJ2-2, with 11 positions matching TRBD2. This CDR3 region has 15 residues. Germline lookup yields CDR1 DFQATT and CDR2 SNEGSKA (reference sequence). The CDR3 DNA is TGCAGTGCTAGAGGACTAGCGGGGAACACCGGGAAGCTGTTTTTT. This encodes CSARGLAGNTGKLFF.